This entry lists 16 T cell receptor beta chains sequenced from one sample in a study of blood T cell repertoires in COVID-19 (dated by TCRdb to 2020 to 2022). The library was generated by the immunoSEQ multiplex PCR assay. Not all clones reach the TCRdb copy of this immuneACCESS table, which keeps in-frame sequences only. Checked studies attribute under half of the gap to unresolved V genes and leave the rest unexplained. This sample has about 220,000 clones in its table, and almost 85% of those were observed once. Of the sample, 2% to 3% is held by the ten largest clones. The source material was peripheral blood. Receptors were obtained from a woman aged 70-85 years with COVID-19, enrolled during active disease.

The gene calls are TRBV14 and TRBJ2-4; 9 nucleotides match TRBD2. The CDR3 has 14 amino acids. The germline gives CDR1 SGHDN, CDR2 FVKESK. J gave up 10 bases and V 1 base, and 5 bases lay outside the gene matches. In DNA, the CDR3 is TGTGCCAGCAGCCAAGCGGGACTAGCCGTTATTCAGTACTTC. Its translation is CASSQAGLAVIQYF.

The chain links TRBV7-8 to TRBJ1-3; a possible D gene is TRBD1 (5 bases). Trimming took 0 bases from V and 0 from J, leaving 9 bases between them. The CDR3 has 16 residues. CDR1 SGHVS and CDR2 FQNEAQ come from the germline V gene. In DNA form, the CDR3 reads TGTGCCAGCAGCTTAGCGGGGGGTGCCTCTGGAAACACCATATATTTT. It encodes CASSLAGGASGNTIYF.

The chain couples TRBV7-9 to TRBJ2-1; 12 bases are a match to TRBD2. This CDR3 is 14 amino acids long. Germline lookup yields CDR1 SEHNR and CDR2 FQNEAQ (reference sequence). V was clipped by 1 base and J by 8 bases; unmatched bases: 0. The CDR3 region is CASSLGLAGDEQFF. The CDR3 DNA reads TGTGCCAGCAGCTTAGGACTAGCGGGAGATGAGCAGTTCTTC.

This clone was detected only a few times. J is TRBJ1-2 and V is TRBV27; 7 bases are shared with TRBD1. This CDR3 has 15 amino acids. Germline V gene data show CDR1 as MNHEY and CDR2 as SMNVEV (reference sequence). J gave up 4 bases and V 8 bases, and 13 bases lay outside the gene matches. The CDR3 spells CASSKDLGGSYGYTF. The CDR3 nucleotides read TGTGCCAGCTCCAAAGACTTAGGGGGCAGCTATGGCTACACCTTC.

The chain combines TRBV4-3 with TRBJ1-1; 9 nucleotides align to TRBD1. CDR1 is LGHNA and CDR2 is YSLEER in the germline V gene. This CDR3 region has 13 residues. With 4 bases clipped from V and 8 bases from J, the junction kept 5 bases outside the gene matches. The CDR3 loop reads CASSRDREREAFF. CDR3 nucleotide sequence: TGCGCCAGCAGCCGGGACAGGGAAAGGGAAGCTTTCTTT.

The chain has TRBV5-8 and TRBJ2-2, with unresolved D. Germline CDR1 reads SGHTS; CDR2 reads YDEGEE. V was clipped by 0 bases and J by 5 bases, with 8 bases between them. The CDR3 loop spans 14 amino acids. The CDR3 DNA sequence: TGTGCCAGCAGCTTGGATGGCAAGACCGGGGAGCTGTTTTTT. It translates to CASSLDGKTGELFF.

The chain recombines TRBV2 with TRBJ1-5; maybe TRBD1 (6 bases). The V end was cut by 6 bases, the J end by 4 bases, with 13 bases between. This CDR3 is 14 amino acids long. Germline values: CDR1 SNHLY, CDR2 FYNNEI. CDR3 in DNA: TGTGCCAGCAGGGGGACACAGGAGAATCAGCCCCAGCATTTT. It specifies CASRGTQENQPQHF. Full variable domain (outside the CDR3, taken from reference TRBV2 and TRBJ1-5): EPEVTQTPSHQVTQMGQEVILRCVPISNHLYFYWYRQILGQKVEFLVSFYNNEISEKSEIFDDQFSVERPDGSNFTLKIRSTKLEDSAMYFCASRGTQENQPQHFGDGTRLSIL.

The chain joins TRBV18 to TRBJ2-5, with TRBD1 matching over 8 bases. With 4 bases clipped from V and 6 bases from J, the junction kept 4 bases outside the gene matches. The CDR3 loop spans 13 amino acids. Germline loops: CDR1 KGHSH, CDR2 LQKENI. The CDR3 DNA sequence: TGTGCCAGCTCACGGACAGGGAAACAGACCCAGTACTTC. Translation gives CASSRTGKQTQYF.

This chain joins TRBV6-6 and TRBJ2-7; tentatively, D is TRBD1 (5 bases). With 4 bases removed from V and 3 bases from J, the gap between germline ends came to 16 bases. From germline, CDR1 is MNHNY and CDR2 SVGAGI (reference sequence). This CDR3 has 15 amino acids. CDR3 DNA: TGTGCCAGCAGTTCCAATTACCCAAGGGGCTACGAGCAGTACTTC. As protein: CASSSNYPRGYEQYF.

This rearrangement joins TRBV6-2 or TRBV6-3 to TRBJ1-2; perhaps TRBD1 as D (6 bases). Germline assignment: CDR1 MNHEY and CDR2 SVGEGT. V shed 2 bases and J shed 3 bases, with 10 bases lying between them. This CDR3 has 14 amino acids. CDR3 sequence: CASSYVTGDYGYTF. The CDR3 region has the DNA TGTGCCAGCAGTTACGTGACAGGAGACTATGGCTACACCTTC.

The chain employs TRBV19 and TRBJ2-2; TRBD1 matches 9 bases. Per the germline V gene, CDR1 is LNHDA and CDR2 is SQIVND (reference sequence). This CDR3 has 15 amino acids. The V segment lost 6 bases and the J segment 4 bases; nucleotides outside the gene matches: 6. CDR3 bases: TGTGCCAGTAGCGCCGGGACAGGGTCCACCGGGGAGCTGTTTTTT. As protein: CASSAGTGSTGELFF.

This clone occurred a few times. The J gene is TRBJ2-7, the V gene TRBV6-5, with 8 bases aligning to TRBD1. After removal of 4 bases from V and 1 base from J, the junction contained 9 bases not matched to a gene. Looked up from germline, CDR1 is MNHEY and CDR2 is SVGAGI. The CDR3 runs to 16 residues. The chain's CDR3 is CASSSTGTGVSYEQYF. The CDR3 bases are TGTGCCAGCAGTTCAACCGGGACAGGAGTTTCCTACGAGCAGTACTTC.

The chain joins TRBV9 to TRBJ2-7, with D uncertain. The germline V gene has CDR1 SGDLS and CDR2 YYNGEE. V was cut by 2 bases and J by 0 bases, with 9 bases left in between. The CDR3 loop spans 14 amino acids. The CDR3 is CASSVGGNSYEQYF. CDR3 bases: TGTGCCAGCAGCGTTGGCGGTAACTCCTACGAGCAGTACTTC.

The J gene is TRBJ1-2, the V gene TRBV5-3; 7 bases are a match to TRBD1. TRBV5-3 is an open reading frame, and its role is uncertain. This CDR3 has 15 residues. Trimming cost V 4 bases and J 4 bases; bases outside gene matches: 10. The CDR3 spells CARSKTGLSGYGYTF. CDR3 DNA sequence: TGTGCCAGAAGCAAGACAGGGCTCAGTGGCTATGGCTACACCTTC.

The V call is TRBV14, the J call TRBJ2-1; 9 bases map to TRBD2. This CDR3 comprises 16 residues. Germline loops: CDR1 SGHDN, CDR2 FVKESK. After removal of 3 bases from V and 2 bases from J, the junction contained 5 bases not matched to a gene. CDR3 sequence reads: CASSQNSGGPYNEQFF. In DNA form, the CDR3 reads TGTGCCAGCAGCCAGAATAGCGGGGGCCCCTACAATGAGCAGTTCTTC. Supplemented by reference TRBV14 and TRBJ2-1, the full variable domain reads EAGVTQFPSHSVIEKGQTVTLRCDPISGHDNLYWYRRVMGKEIKFLLHFVKESKQDESGMPNNRFLAERTGGTYSTLKVQPAELEDSGVYFCASSQNSGGPYNEQFFGPGTRLTVL.

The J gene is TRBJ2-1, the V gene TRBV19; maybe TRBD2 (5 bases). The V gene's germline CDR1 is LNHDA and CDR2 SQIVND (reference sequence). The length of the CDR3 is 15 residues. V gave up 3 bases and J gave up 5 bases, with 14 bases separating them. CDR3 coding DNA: TGTGCCAGTAGTATGTCGGGGTCCGGCCACAATGAGCAGTTCTTC. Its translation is CASSMSGSGHNEQFF.